A selection of T cell receptor beta chains follows, all from one sample in a study of CD8+CD57+ T cells in acquired aplastic anemia. TCRdb recomputed calls from the reads with MiXCR, one row per CDR3 protein. The data show some 180,000 distinct CDR3 sequences, roughly three fifths seen once. Sequencing used sorted CD4+, CD8+, or CD8+CD57+ T cells (not recorded which) from PBMCs. The receptors derive from a human donor with aplastic anemia. Both conserved end residues are part of each CDR3. The order of the fields is J gene, clone size, V gene, CDR3 length, D gene, CDR3 DNA, CDR3 protein. The D gene is left open where the match is weak. Expanded clones are given a class, and other clones once, few, many or no size at all.

j_call: TRBJ1-1; clone_size: NA; v_call: TRBV20-1; cdr3_length: 13; d_call: NA; cdr3_nt: TGCAGTGCTCGACCAGGGCCCAACACTGAAGCTTTCTTT; cdr3_aa: CSARPGPNTEAFF
j_call: TRBJ1-1; clone_size: NA; v_call: TRBV24-1; cdr3_length: 13; d_call: NA; cdr3_nt: TGTGCCACCAAGGCAGGTAAGAACACTGAAGCTTTCTTT; cdr3_aa: CATKAGKNTEAFF
j_call: TRBJ2-7; clone_size: NA; v_call: TRBV15; cdr3_length: 15; d_call: NA; cdr3_nt: TGTGCCACCAGCAGAGAGTTGGGCTATAGCTACGAGCAGTACTTC; cdr3_aa: CATSRELGYSYEQYF
j_call: TRBJ1-1; clone_size: many; v_call: TRBV19; cdr3_length: 14; d_call: NA; cdr3_nt: TGTGCCAGTAAACCGGGACTGACGTATCCGGAAGCTTTCTTT; cdr3_aa: CASKPGLTYPEAFF
j_call: TRBJ2-7; clone_size: once; v_call: TRBV7-9; cdr3_length: 15; d_call: NA; cdr3_nt: TGTGCCAGCAGCCTATTAGGCAGGGGGGACTACGAGCAGTACTTC; cdr3_aa: CASSLLGRGDYEQYF
j_call: TRBJ2-3; clone_size: NA; v_call: TRBV2; cdr3_length: 21; d_call: TRBD2; cdr3_nt: TGTGCCAGCAGTGTAAATAGACTAGCGGGGGGCGGCCCTCCTAGCACAGATACGCAGTATTTT; cdr3_aa: CASSVNRLAGGGPPSTDTQYF
j_call: TRBJ2-3; clone_size: NA; v_call: TRBV7-3; cdr3_length: 14; d_call: NA; cdr3_nt: TGTGCCAGCAGCTTAGCACGGGAGAGGGATACGCAGTATTTT; cdr3_aa: CASSLARERDTQYF
j_call: TRBJ2-1; clone_size: NA; v_call: TRBV2; cdr3_length: 14; d_call: TRBD2; cdr3_nt: TGTGCCAGCGGACGACTAGCGGGGCTCTATGAGCAGTTCTTC; cdr3_aa: CASGRLAGLYEQFF
j_call: TRBJ2-3; clone_size: NA; v_call: TRBV5-1; cdr3_length: 15; d_call: NA; cdr3_nt: TGCGCCAGCAGCTTGGGAGGTGTGTACACAGATACGCAGTATTTT; cdr3_aa: CASSLGGVYTDTQYF
j_call: TRBJ1-1; clone_size: once; v_call: TRBV19; cdr3_length: 12; d_call: NA; cdr3_nt: TGTGCCAGTAGTATAGTCAGGGGAAAAGCTTTCTTT; cdr3_aa: CASSIVRGKAFF